These T cell receptor beta chains were read from a single sample in a study of regulatory and conventional T cells in breast cancer. TCRdb ran MiXCR on the PCR reads and lists one entry per CDR3 protein. The sample records fewer than 20,000 distinct CDR3 sequences, 32% being singletons. Sequencing was carried out using conventional T cells from blood. The origin of the receptors is a female donor in good health. The CDR3 runs from the conserved cysteine through the conserved F or W. Fields, in order: D gene, J gene, clone size, V gene, CDR3 protein, CDR3 DNA. D genes are given only for firm matches. Where a row states a size, it is once, few, many or the class of an expanded clone; other rows omit it.

>NA|TRBJ2-5|NA|TRBV6-2/TRBV6-3
CASSYGGGPSQETQYF
TGTGCCAGCAGTTACGGCGGAGGGCCCTCCCAAGAGACCCAGTACTTC
>NA|TRBJ2-7|few|TRBV7-9
CASSFEEGRGNYEQYF
TGTGCCAGCAGCTTTGAGGAGGGACGGGGGAACTACGAGCAGTACTTC
>NA|TRBJ2-1|medium-sized|TRBV7-2
CASSLTLGGGLHEQFF
TGTGCCAGCAGCTTAACCCTGGGGGGGGGCCTGCATGAGCAGTTCTTC
>NA|TRBJ2-1|few|TRBV7-2
CASSGRLNNEQFF
TGTGCCAGCAGCGGACGGCTCAACAATGAGCAGTTCTTC
>TRBD1|TRBJ2-5|few|TRBV5-1
CASSPTGPTSQETQYF
TGCGCCAGCAGCCCGACAGGGCCGACATCCCAAGAGACCCAGTACTTC
>NA|TRBJ2-3|once|TRBV5-1
CASSYSGDTQYF
TGCGCTAGCAGCTATAGCGGAGATACGCAGTATTTT
>TRBD1|TRBJ1-5|NA|TRBV12-3/TRBV12-4
CASSPRTGVDQPQHF
TGTGCCAGCAGTCCTAGGACAGGGGTGGATCAGCCCCAGCATTTT
>NA|TRBJ2-3|NA|TRBV20-1
CSARWGRGTDTQYF
TGCAGTGCTAGATGGGGAAGGGGCACAGATACGCAGTATTTT
>NA|TRBJ1-2|NA|TRBV6-6
CASTLDIPLRGYTF
TGTGCCAGCACCCTTGACATTCCCCTAAGAGGCTACACCTTC
>NA|TRBJ1-2|large|TRBV6-6
CASSTQTEINYGYTF
TGTGCCAGCAGTACCCAGACAGAGATAAACTATGGCTACACCTTC
>NA|TRBJ2-7|many|TRBV5-1
CASSLGTANYEQYF
TGCGCCAGCAGCTTGGGGACCGCTAACTACGAGCAGTACTTC
>TRBD1|TRBJ1-3|NA|TRBV28
CASSSQGFYSGNTIYF
TGTGCCAGCAGTTCACAGGGGTTTTACTCTGGAAACACCATATATTTT
>NA|TRBJ1-2|NA|TRBV7-2
CASGNTGSYGYTF
TGTGCCAGCGGCAATACAGGGTCCTATGGCTACACCTTC
>NA|TRBJ2-3|medium-sized|TRBV7-2
CASSLLRTSTTDTQYF
TGTGCCAGCAGCTTACTGCGGACTTCCACCACAGATACGCAGTATTTT
>TRBD1|TRBJ1-1|few|TRBV7-3
CASSSTGRNTEAFF
TGTGCCAGCAGCTCGACAGGGAGGAACACTGAAGCTTTCTTT
>NA|TRBJ1-2|many|TRBV7-9
CASSLATDTTGPYGYTF
TGTGCCAGCAGCTTAGCGACCGACACGACAGGTCCCTATGGCTACACCTTC
>NA|TRBJ1-6|few|TRBV28
CASIDRNSPLHF
TGTGCCAGCATCGACAGAAATTCACCCCTCCACTTT
>NA|TRBJ2-3|NA|TRBV19
CASAPGPRGQPQYF
TGTGCCAGTGCCCCGGGCCCCAGGGGTCAGCCCCAGTATTTT
>NA|TRBJ1-1|NA|TRBV7-3
CASSQNGQDEAFF
TGTGCCAGCAGTCAGAATGGTCAGGATGAAGCTTTCTTT
>NA|TRBJ2-7|NA|TRBV10-3
CAISQATKGEQYF
TGTGCCATCAGTCAGGCGACGAAAGGCGAGCAGTACTTC
>NA|TRBJ1-5|few|TRBV2
CASSVEGLSNQPQHF
TGTGCCAGCAGTGTTGAGGGTTTGAGCAATCAGCCCCAGCATTTT
>NA|TRBJ2-2|NA|TRBV5-1
CATSMESGELFF
TGCGCCACCAGCATGGAGTCCGGGGAGCTGTTTTTT
>NA|TRBJ1-3|NA|TRBV4-2
CASSQDVGGGNTIYF
TGTGCCAGCAGCCAAGATGTAGGAGGCGGTAACACCATATATTTT
>NA|TRBJ2-3|NA|TRBV20-1
CSSYSTDTQYF
TGCAGTTCTTATAGCACAGATACGCAGTATTTT
>NA|TRBJ2-7|few|TRBV5-1
CASSLAVGGPSYEQYF
TGCGCCAGCAGCTTGGCCGTCGGGGGACCCTCCTACGAGCAGTACTTC
>NA|TRBJ2-5|NA|TRBV5-6
CASSLEPRETQYF
TGTGCCAGCAGCTTGGAACCCCGGGAGACCCAGTACTTC
>NA|TRBJ1-5|many|TRBV4-2
CASSQVLEGNQPQHF
TGTGCCAGCAGCCAAGTTTTGGAGGGTAATCAGCCCCAGCATTTT
>NA|TRBJ1-2|few|TRBV6-6
CASMREGNYGYTF
TGTGCCAGCATGAGGGAGGGTAACTATGGCTACACCTTC
>NA|TRBJ1-1|few|TRBV20-1
CSASHMNEAFF
TGCAGTGCTAGCCATATGAATGAAGCTTTCTTT
>TRBD2|TRBJ2-1|NA|TRBV19
CASSPIPGTRDPDEQFF
TGTGCCAGTAGTCCAATTCCCGGGACTAGAGATCCAGATGAGCAGTTCTTC
>NA|TRBJ1-6|NA|TRBV14
CASSQIGNSPLHF
TGTGCCAGCAGCCAAATCGGGAATTCACCCCTCCACTTT
>TRBD1|TRBJ1-3|few|TRBV11-2
CASSLGDSGNTIYF
TGTGCCAGCAGCTTAGGGGACAGTGGAAACACCATATATTTT
>TRBD2|TRBJ2-1|NA|TRBV10-3
CAISERGTSGASYNEQFF
TGTGCCATCAGTGAGAGGGGGACTAGCGGGGCCTCCTACAATGAGCAGTTCTTC
>NA|TRBJ2-5|NA|TRBV7-9
CASSPWVGEETQYF
TGTGCCAGCAGCCCATGGGTAGGGGAAGAGACCCAGTACTTC
>NA|TRBJ1-2|NA|TRBV2
CASNRLGSGYTF
TGTGCCAGCAACCGTTTGGGTAGTGGCTACACCTTC
>NA|TRBJ1-1|NA|TRBV5-1
CASSLVQMNTEAFF
TGCGCCAGCAGCTTGGTGCAGATGAACACTGAAGCTTTCTTT
>TRBD2|TRBJ2-7|once|TRBV30
CASSSGRALEQYF
TGTGCCTCTTCTAGCGGGAGGGCCCTCGAGCAGTACTTC